This entry concerns a single T cell receptor beta chain. The germline gene is not matched at one end of the junction; a read error may be the cause. cDNA synthesis was performed by 5'RACE with 10-nucleotide random UMIs. From 15-18 subjects, each sequencing run yielded over 180 million TCR-beta sequences. TCRdb recomputed calls from the 5' RACE reads with MiXCR, one row per CDR3 protein. The sample lists around 30,000 distinct CDR3 sequences, 2% to 2.5% occurring once. The sample is drawn from a study of neurological immune-mediated disorders. Looked up from germline, CDR1 is SGHRS and CDR2 is YFSETQ. The CDR3 has 15 amino acids.

V and J are TRBV5-1 and TRBJ2-5, with D perhaps matching TRBD2 (5 bases). This clonotype was obtained from a woman in her 50s with multiple sclerosis. The specimen was PBMCs. CDR3 DNA: TGCACCAGCAGCTTGGACCGGGGTATAGGGGAGACCCAGTACTTC. It is translated as CTSSLDRGIGETQYF.